This TCR beta chain was sequenced in a study of blood T cells in healthy people across ages. This clonotype has only a few counts. What it binds is not known. Study-level results: The diversity estimates, figures obtained from one million T cells, were considered underestimates.

Then a second PCR, running roughly 7 to 11 cycles, was carried out with a sample-barcoded 5' primer and a J-beta primer mix. Researchers report that each sample yielded at least 3 million CDR3-containing paired-end reads. One entry per CDR3 protein results from TCRdb running MiXCR on the 5' RACE reads. The profile shows about 560,000 distinct CDR3 sequences, about 28% of them singletons. In addition, the sample was reused for a study of T cells of mothers and their children.

The specimen sequenced was blood. The TCR sequence derives from a boy between 2 and 10 years old in good health.

CDR3 sequence reads: CASSLKPDLETQYF. The CDR3 DNA is TGTGCCAGCAGCTTAAAACCAGACCTAGAGACCCAGTACTTC. This chain joins TRBV11-2 and TRBJ2-5; D unresolved. Germline V gene data show CDR1 as SGHAT and CDR2 as FQNNGV. V dropped 2 bases and J dropped 4 bases, with 11 bases sitting between them. This CDR3 comprises 14 residues.